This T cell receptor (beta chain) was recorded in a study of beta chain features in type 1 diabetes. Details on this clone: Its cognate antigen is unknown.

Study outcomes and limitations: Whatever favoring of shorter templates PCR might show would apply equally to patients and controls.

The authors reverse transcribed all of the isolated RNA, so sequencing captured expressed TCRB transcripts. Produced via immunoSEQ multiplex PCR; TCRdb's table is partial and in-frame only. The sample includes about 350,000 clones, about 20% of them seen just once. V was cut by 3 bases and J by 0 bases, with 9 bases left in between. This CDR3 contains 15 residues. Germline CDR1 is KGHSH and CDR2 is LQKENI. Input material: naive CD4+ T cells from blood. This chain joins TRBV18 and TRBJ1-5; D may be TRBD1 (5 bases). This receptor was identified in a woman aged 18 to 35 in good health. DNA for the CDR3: TGTGCCAGCTCACCGGGGGGGGTTAGCAATCAGCCCCAGCATTTT. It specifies CASSPGGVSNQPQHF.